These 12 T cell receptor beta chains were all obtained from the same sample, sequenced in a study of blood T cell repertoires in COVID-19. The table came from immunoSEQ multiplex PCR; TCRdb's copy has only in-frame clones and leaves some out. This table has approximately 260,000 clones, under 90% appearing once. The sample was PBMCs or T cells enriched from blood (not recorded which). These receptors were obtained from a woman aged 55-70 years who had recovered from COVID-19.

The rearrangement joins TRBV7-2 to TRBJ2-5; 13 nucleotides align to TRBD2. CDR1 and CDR2 from the germline V gene are SGHTA and FQGNSA. This CDR3 is 17 amino acids long. The V gene end was trimmed by 0 bases and the J gene end by 0 bases; junction bases not matched to a gene: 1. CDR3 protein: CASSLALAGGYQETQYF. The CDR3 DNA reads TGTGCCAGCAGCTTAGCACTAGCGGGAGGGTACCAAGAGACCCAGTACTTC.

This clone was counted a single time. V gene TRBV15 combines with J gene TRBJ1-2, with D perhaps matching TRBD1 (5 bases). The CDR3 length is 16 residues. Deletions cut 0 bases from V and 4 bases from J, with 15 bases between. Germline V gene lookup returns CDR1 LNHNV and CDR2 YYDKDF (reference sequence). The DNA of the CDR3 is TGTGCCACCAGCAGAGATCCATTCAGGGAATTCTATGGCTACACCTTC. Protein: CATSRDPFREFYGYTF.

This chain's CDR3 is CASSVSPGDSGNTIYF. The CDR3 region has the DNA TGTGCCAGCAGCGTCTCTCCCGGAGACTCTGGAAACACCATATATTTT. This chain connects TRBV9 to TRBJ1-3; D ambiguous. With 2 bases removed from V and 0 bases from J, the gap between germline ends came to 12 bases. This CDR3 is 16 amino acids long. Germline V gene data show CDR1 as SGDLS and CDR2 as YYNGEE. The full variable domain, rest sourced from reference TRBV9 and TRBJ1-3, is DSGVTQTPKHLITATGQRVTLRCSPRSGDLSVYWYQQSLDQGLQFLIQYYNGEERAKGNILERFSAQQFPDLHSELNLSSLELGDSALYFCASSVSPGDSGNTIYFGEGSWLTVV.

The V and J genes are TRBV5-1 and TRBJ2-7, with D unclear. Germline V CDR1 and CDR2: SGHRS, YFSETQ. The CDR3 has 20 amino acids. Trimming took off 0 bases at V and 0 bases at J, with 25 bases between the two ends. CDR3 protein: CASSLAIRPSPRNYSYEQYF. The CDR3 nucleotides read TGCGCCAGCAGCTTGGCCATACGCCCAAGCCCCAGAAACTACTCCTACGAGCAGTACTTC.

CDR3 sequence reads: CASSQNSYNEQFF. DNA of the CDR3: TGCGCCAGCAGTCAAAACTCCTACAATGAGCAGTTCTTC. V usage is TRBV5-1 and J usage is TRBJ2-1; D is unclear. Germline lookup yields CDR1 SGHRS and CDR2 YFSETQ. V was cut by 5 bases and J by 0 bases, with 6 bases left in between. The CDR3 is 13 residues long.

This chain links TRBV19 with TRBJ1-2, with 11 positions matching TRBD1. Germline CDR1 and CDR2: LNHDA and SQIVND (reference sequence). The CDR3 totals 16 residues. The ends lost 5 bases at V and 3 bases at J; junction bases unmatched: 8. CDR3 region: CASSPEGQGDYYGYTF. DNA for the CDR3: TGTGCCAGTAGTCCGGAGGGACAGGGGGATTACTATGGCTACACCTTC.

This chain links TRBV4-1 with TRBJ1-4, with D unclear. The germline V gene encodes CDR1 MGHRA and CDR2 YSYEKL. The CDR3 totals 15 residues. The ends were cut back, 4 bases at V and 4 bases at J, with 13 bases in the middle. CDR3 DNA sequence: TGCGCCAGCAGCCCTGAGGTAACCCTTAATGAAAAACTGTTTTTT. It is translated as CASSPEVTLNEKLFF.

The chain uses TRBV28 and TRBJ2-7, with D perhaps TRBD1 (6 bases). The CDR3 has 14 amino acids. Trimming took off 5 bases at V and 4 bases at J, with 15 bases between the two ends. Germline loops: CDR1 MDHEN, CDR2 SYDVKM. The CDR3 DNA reads as TGTGCCAGCAGTGAGGGGGAGACCCGATACGAGCAGTACTTC. Translated, it gives CASSEGETRYEQYF.

The chain has TRBV5-4 and TRBJ2-7, with 8 bases matching TRBD2. After removal of 2 bases from V and 2 bases from J, the junction contained 3 bases not matched to a gene. From germline, CDR1 is SGHNT and CDR2 YYREEE (reference sequence). The CDR3 has 14 amino acids. The CDR3: CASSFGGVTYEQYF. CDR3 coding DNA: TGTGCCAGCAGCTTCGGGGGGGTTACCTACGAGCAGTACTTC.

This clone was detected only once. The rearrangement joins TRBV28 to TRBJ1-2, with 9 bases fitting TRBD1. CDR1 is MDHEN and CDR2 is SYDVKM in the germline V gene. CDR3 length: 13 amino acids. Trimming at V came to 6 bases and at J to 8 bases, leaving 7 bases not matched to a gene. CDR3 sequence: CASRPTGGRGYTF. CDR3 sequence (DNA): TGTGCCAGCAGGCCCACAGGGGGCCGAGGCTACACCTTC.

The CDR3 spells CASSLVQSYNEQFF. The CDR3 DNA reads as TGTGCCAGCAGCTTAGTTCAGTCCTACAATGAGCAGTTCTTC. This rearrangement joins TRBV11-3 to TRBJ2-1; no firm D call. In germline, CDR1 is SGHNT, CDR2 YENEEA. Deletions cut 1 base from V and 1 base from J, with 5 bases between. This CDR3 contains 14 residues.

This clone was counted a single time. The rearrangement uses TRBV20-1 and TRBJ1-4, with TRBD1 matching over 7 bases. Trimming removed 3 bases from V and 13 bases from J; junction bases left unmatched: 5. CDR1 is DFQATT and CDR2 is SNEGSKA in the germline V gene (reference sequence). The CDR3 is made up of 11 amino acids. CDR3 in DNA: TGCAGTGCTAGTTCCTCAGGGGGACTGTTTTTT. As protein: CSASSSGGLFF.